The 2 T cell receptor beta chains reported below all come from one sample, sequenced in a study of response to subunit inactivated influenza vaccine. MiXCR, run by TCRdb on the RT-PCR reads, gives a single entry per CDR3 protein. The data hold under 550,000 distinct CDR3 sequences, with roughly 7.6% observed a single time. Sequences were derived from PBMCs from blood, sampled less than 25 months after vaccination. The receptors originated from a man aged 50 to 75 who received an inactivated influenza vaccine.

The CDR3 sequence: CASSLGQANEQYF. DNA of the CDR3: TGTGCCAGCAGCTTGGGACAGGCAAACGAGCAGTACTTC. V gene TRBV7-9 combines with J gene TRBJ2-7; 8 bases are shared with TRBD1. CDR3 length: 13 residues. Germline values: CDR1 SEHNR, CDR2 FQNEAQ (reference sequence). V lost 3 bases and J lost 5; bases outside the gene matches: 3.

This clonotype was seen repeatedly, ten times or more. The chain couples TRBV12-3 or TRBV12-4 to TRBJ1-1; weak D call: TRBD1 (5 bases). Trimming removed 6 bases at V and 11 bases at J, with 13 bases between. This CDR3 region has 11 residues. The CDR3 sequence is CASRPQDGAFF. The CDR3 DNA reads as TGTGCCAGCAGGCCACAGGATGGGGCTTTCTTT.